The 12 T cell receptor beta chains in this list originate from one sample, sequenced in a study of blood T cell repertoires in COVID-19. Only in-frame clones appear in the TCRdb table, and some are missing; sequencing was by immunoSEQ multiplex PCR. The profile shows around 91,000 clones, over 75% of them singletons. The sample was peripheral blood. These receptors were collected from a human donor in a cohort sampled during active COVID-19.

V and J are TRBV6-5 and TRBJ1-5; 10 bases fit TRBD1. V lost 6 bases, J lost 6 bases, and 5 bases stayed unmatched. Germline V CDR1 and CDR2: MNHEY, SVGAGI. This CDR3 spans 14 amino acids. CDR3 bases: TGTGCCAGCAGCCTGGACAGGGGGGGTCAGCCCCAGCATTTT. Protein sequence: CASSLDRGGQPQHF.

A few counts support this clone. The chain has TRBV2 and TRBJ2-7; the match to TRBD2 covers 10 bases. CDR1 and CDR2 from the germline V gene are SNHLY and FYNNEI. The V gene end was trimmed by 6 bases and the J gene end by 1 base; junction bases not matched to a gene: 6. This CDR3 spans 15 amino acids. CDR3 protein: CASRPGTSVSYEQYF. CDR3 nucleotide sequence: TGTGCCAGCAGGCCCGGGACTAGCGTGTCCTACGAGCAGTACTTC.

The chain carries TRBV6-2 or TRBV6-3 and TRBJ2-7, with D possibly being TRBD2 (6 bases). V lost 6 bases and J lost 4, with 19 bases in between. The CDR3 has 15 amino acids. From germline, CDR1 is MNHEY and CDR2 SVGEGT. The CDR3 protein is CASSRYRETLYEQYF. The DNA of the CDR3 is TGTGCCAGCAGCCGATACCGGGAGACACTTTACGAGCAGTACTTC.

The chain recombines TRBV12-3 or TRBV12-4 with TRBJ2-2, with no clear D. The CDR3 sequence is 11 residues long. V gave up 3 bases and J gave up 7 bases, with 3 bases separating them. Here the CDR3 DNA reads TGTGCCAGCAGTTTCATCGGGGAGCTGTTTTTT. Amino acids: CASSFIGELFF.

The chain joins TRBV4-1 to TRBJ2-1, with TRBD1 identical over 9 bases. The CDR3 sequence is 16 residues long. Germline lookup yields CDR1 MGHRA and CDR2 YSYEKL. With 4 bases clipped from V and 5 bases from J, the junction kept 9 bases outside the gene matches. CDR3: CASSPLDRGENNEQFF. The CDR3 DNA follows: TGCGCCAGCAGCCCCCTAGACAGGGGGGAGAACAATGAGCAGTTCTTC.

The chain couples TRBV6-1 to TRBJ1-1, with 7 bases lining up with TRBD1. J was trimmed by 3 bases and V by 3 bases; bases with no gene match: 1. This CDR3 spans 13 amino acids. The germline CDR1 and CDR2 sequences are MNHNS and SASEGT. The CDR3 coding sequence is TGTGCCAGCAGTGATACAGGGGACACTGAAGCTTTCTTT. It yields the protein CASSDTGDTEAFF.

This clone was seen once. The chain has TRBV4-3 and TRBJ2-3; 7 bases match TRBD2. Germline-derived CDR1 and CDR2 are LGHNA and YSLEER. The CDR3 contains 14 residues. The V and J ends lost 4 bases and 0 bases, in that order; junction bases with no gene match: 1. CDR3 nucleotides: TGCGCCAGCAGCCCGGGACTAAGCACAGATACGCAGTATTTT. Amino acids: CASSPGLSTDTQYF.

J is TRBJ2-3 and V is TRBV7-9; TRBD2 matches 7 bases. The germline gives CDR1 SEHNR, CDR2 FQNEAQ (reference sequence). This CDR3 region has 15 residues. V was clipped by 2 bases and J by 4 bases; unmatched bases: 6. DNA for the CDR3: TGTGCCAGCAGCTTATCCGCGGGAGTTTCAGATACGCAGTATTTT. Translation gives CASSLSAGVSDTQYF.

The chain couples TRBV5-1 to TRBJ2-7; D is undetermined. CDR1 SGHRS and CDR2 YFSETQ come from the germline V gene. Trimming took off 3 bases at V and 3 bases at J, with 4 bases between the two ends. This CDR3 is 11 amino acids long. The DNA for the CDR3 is TGCGCCAGCAGCTCCAACTACGAGCAGTACTTC. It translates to CASSSNYEQYF.

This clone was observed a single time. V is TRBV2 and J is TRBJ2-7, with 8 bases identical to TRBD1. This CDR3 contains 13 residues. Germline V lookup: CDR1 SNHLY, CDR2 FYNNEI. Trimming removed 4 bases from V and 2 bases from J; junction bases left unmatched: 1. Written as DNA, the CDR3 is TGTGCCAGCAGTGGACAGGGGACCTACGAGCAGTACTTC. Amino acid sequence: CASSGQGTYEQYF.

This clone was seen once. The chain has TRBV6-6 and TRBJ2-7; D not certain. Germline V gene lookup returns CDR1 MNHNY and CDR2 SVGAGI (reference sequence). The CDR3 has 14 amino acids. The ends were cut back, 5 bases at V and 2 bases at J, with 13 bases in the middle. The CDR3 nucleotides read TGTGCCAGCAGTGACGGGTCCGGAGCCTACGAGCAGTACTTC. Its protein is CASSDGSGAYEQYF.

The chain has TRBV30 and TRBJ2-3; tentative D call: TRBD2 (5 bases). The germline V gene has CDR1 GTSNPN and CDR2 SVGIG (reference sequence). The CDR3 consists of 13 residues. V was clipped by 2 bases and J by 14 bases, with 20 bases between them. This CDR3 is CAWSPPLTGGGYF. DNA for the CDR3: TGTGCCTGGAGTCCCCCCCTAACTGGTGGAGGGTATTTT. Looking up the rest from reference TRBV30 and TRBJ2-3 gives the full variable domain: SQTIHQWPATLVQPVGSPLSLECTVEGTSNPNLYWYRQAAGRGLQLLFYSVGIGQISSEVPQNLSASRPQDRQFILSSKKLLLSDSGFYLCAWSPPLTGGGYFGPGTRLTVL.